The 8 T cell receptor beta chains below come from one sample, sequenced in a study of tumor-infiltrating lymphocytes in primary liver carcinoma. Bulk tissue was left unsorted, and RNA and DNA were co-extracted from around 18-30 mg of it. The researchers produced TCR beta cDNA from roughly 550 ng total RNA with a constant-region primer. Employing slightly modified ARM-PCR, three nested multiplex PCR rounds were run, and these gave rise to the TCR beta libraries. TRBV1-TRBV30 forward primers and a C-beta reverse primer were used in the first two PCR rounds, which each ran for approximately 10 cycles. TCRdb ran MiXCR on the multiplex PCR reads and lists one entry per CDR3 protein. The sample yields about 99,000 distinct CDR3 sequences, roughly 69% seen once. The sequenced sample was liver tumor tissue from sampling region 5. Subset denoted: tumor region T5, tumor centre. These receptor sequences come from a woman in her sixties or seventies with primary liver carcinoma and hepatitis B virus infection.

This sequence joins TRBV6-6 and TRBJ2-4, with D perhaps matching TRBD2 (6 bases). V lost 5 bases to trimming and J lost 8 bases, with 16 bases between them. Germline CDR1 and CDR2: MNHNY and SVGAGI (reference sequence). CDR3 length: 14 residues. The CDR3 nucleotides read TGTGCCAGCAGTAACACCGGGACTCCGGACATTCAGTACTTC. It is translated as CASSNTGTPDIQYF.

A remark on this clonotype: A read error is possible here, since a much larger clone lies one base away. The CDR3 does not close with the conserved phenylalanine or tryptophan, likely indicating a read error. The V gene is TRBV5-1, the J gene TRBJ1-1; 8 bases agree with TRBD1. In germline, CDR1 is SGHRS, CDR2 YFSETQ. The CDR3 length is 14 residues. Trimming at V came to 5 bases and at J to 5 bases, leaving 8 bases not matched to a gene. The CDR3 reads CASREGTGGTEAFL. The CDR3 DNA reads TGCGCCAGCAGAGAAGGGACAGGAGGAACTGAAGCTTTCCTT.

In regard to this clonotype: The junction and the germline gene differ at one end; a read error may be behind it. The chain recombines TRBV11-2 with TRBJ1-2; D possibly corresponds to TRBD1 (5 bases). The germline gives CDR1 SGHAT, CDR2 FQNNGV. The CDR3 sequence is 17 residues long. The CDR3: CGRSLDPIRALRYGHTF. The CDR3, as DNA: TGTGGCCGCAGCTTAGATCCGATCAGGGCGCTGCGCTATGGCCACACCTTC.

The table lists this clonotype with many counts. The chain has TRBV5-1 and TRBJ2-1; D is ambiguous. V was clipped by 2 bases and J by 2 bases, with 14 bases between them. This CDR3 comprises 16 residues. Per the germline V gene, CDR1 is SGHRS and CDR2 is YFSETQ. This CDR3 is CASSFLGTVAYNEQFF. CDR3 sequence (DNA): TGCGCCAGCAGCTTCCTCGGTACAGTCGCCTACAATGAGCAGTTCTTC.

Notes on this clonotype: One end of the junction fails to match germline, which may point to a read error. The V call is TRBV10-3, the J call TRBJ2-3; the D is unclear. The CDR3 has 16 amino acids. CDR1 ENHRY and CDR2 SYGVKD come from the germline V gene. The CDR3 DNA reads TGTGTCATCAGTGAGTCGATGGGAATCGGCACAGATACGCAGTATTTT. Its protein product is CVISESMGIGTDTQYF.

Regarding this clonotype: Since no conserved phenylalanine or tryptophan closes the CDR3, a read error is the likely cause. This chain joins TRBV12-3 or TRBV12-4 and TRBJ2-7; D unclear. The CDR3 loop spans 19 amino acids. The CDR3 sequence is CASSFYTSLSIANSYVQYL. The CDR3 DNA reads TGTGCCAGCAGTTTTTACACCTCCTTGTCTATCGCCAATTCCTACGTGCAGTACCTC.

This chain connects TRBV29-1 to TRBJ2-5; 11 positions match TRBD2. The germline V gene encodes CDR1 SQVTM and CDR2 ANQGSEA. This CDR3 has 16 amino acids. Unmatched junction bases numbered 12, after V lost 6 bases and J lost 3 bases. The CDR3 here is CSVTSGTSGSEETQYF. For the CDR3, the DNA is TGCAGCGTCACCAGCGGGACTAGCGGTTCCGAAGAGACCCAGTACTTC.

The chain is built from TRBV28 and TRBJ2-3, with D perhaps TRBD2 (5 bases). This CDR3 comprises 14 residues. V lost 5 bases to trimming and J lost 11 bases, with 20 bases between them. Germline assignment: CDR1 MDHEN and CDR2 SYDVKM. The CDR3 DNA reads as TGTGCCAGCAGTACTAGTTGGGGAGTAATAGTGCAGTATTTT. Translation gives CASSTSWGVIVQYF. The entire variable domain, with the rest obtained from reference TRBV28 and TRBJ2-3, is as follows: DVKVTQSSRYLVKRTGEKVFLECVQDMDHENMFWYRQDPGLGLRLIYFSYDVKMKEKGDIPEGYSVSREKKERFSLILESASTNQTSMYLCASSTSWGVIVQYFGPGTRLTVL.